One sample yielded the 26 T cell receptor beta chains listed below, sequenced in a study of blood T cell repertoires in COVID-19. Profiling relied on immunoSEQ multiplex PCR, and the TCRdb table lists in-frame clones only, not all of them. This table has 350,000 to 400,000 clones, under 90% appearing once. The sample was PBMCs or T cells enriched from blood (not recorded which). The receptors here all came from a woman aged 25 to 39 who had recovered from COVID-19.

As DNA, the CDR3 is TGTGCCAGCAGGTCAAGCGGGAGGGCGATAGATACGCAGTATTTT. Translation gives CASRSSGRAIDTQYF. The chain carries TRBV5-4 and TRBJ2-3, with 10 nucleotides matching TRBD2. CDR3 length: 15 amino acids. CDR1 is SGHNT, CDR2 YYREEE, per germline (reference sequence). Losses at the gene ends were 5 bases for V and 5 bases for J; bases not matched to a gene: 8.

This chain connects TRBV28 to TRBJ2-2; 10 bases are shared with TRBD2. V gave up 7 bases and J gave up 3 bases; unmatched junction bases: 14. This CDR3 has 18 residues. Germline CDR1 and CDR2: MDHEN and SYDVKM. CDR3 sequence: CASNPDYKREGYTGELFF. The CDR3 region has the DNA TGTGCCAGCAACCCGGACTATAAGCGGGAGGGGTACACCGGGGAGCTGTTTTTT.

This clone was detected only a few times. The chain has TRBV30 and TRBJ1-2; tentative D call: TRBD1 (5 bases). CDR1 GTSNPN and CDR2 SVGIG come from the germline V gene (reference sequence). This CDR3 has 15 residues. V dropped 0 bases and J dropped 8 bases, with 19 bases sitting between them. CDR3 nucleotide sequence: TGTGCCTGGAGTGTACCCTCAGGGTCTCTGGTGGGCTACACCTTC. Amino acid sequence: CAWSVPSGSLVGYTF.

The rearrangement joins TRBV2 to TRBJ1-2; D is perhaps TRBD1 (5 bases). CDR3 size: 15 residues. The germline V gene has CDR1 SNHLY and CDR2 FYNNEI. Between the trimmed V and J ends, which lost 4 bases and 0 bases, there was a span of 12 bases. Here the CDR3 reads CASSVGGLPNYGYTF. The CDR3 DNA sequence: TGTGCCAGCAGTGTGGGGGGACTGCCTAACTATGGCTACACCTTC.

This clone was detected only once. J is TRBJ2-1 and V is TRBV14; TRBD1 is a possible D gene (6 bases). V was trimmed by 0 bases and J by 0 bases, leaving 15 bases between them. Germline V gene sequence: CDR1 SGHDN, CDR2 FVKESK. This CDR3 has 18 amino acids. The CDR3 nucleotides read TGTGCCAGCAGCCAAGAAGGGAGACAGGTGAGCTCCTACAATGAGCAGTTCTTC. Translated, it gives CASSQEGRQVSSYNEQFF.

V usage is TRBV5-1 and J usage is TRBJ2-7; D perhaps matches TRBD2 (5 bases). Deletions cut 0 bases from V and 0 bases from J, with 10 bases between. Germline-derived CDR1 and CDR2 are SGHRS and YFSETQ. This CDR3 is built from 15 residues. CDR3 coding DNA: TGCGCCAGCAGCTTGGTTCTGGGGAGCTCCTACGAGCAGTACTTC. This gives the protein CASSLVLGSSYEQYF.

The rearrangement links TRBV5-5 to TRBJ1-1, with D perhaps matching TRBD1 (5 bases). This CDR3 has 15 amino acids. Trimming removed 4 bases at V and 2 bases at J, with 15 bases between. Per the germline V gene, CDR1 is SGHKS and CDR2 is YYEKEE (reference sequence). The CDR3 nucleotides read TGTGCCAGCAGCCCCTACAGCAGGGATAACACTGAAGCTTTCTTT. Protein product: CASSPYSRDNTEAFF.

The J gene is TRBJ2-7, the V gene TRBV2; D remains ambiguous. Trimming shortened V by 9 bases and J by 0 bases, and 21 bases separated the two germline ends. Germline V lookup: CDR1 SNHLY, CDR2 FYNNEI. CDR3 length equals 16 residues. The CDR3 DNA sequence: TGTGCCAGTACCCCCCTATCGGGTCCGTTCTCCTACGAGCAGTACTTC. This codes for CASTPLSGPFSYEQYF.

This sequence joins TRBV28 and TRBJ1-6; D is undetermined. V was shortened by 8 bases and J by 5 bases, with 22 bases between the two germline ends. Germline V gene lookup returns CDR1 MDHEN and CDR2 SYDVKM. The CDR3 sequence is 17 residues long. CDR3 DNA sequence: TGTGCCAGCGGAAGACTCTCTATCCAGCGGAATAATTCACCCCTCCACTTT. This translates into CASGRLSIQRNNSPLHF.

The chain joins TRBV5-6 to TRBJ1-1; TRBD1 might be the D (6 bases). The V gene's germline CDR1 is SGHDT and CDR2 YYEEEE. Between the trimmed V and J ends, which lost 5 bases and 0 bases, there was a span of 20 bases. CDR3 size: 17 residues. CDR3: CASRYTSGVRVNTEAFF. Here the CDR3 DNA reads TGTGCCAGCAGGTATACCTCAGGGGTTAGGGTGAACACTGAAGCTTTCTTT.

J is TRBJ2-1 and V is TRBV5-1; 7 positions agree with TRBD2. Germline loops: CDR1 SGHRS, CDR2 YFSETQ. This CDR3 has 15 residues. The ends lost 0 bases at V and 7 bases at J; junction bases unmatched: 7. The DNA of the CDR3 is TGCGCCAGCAGCTTGGCCGAGTGGACTAGTAATGAGCAGTTCTTC. It encodes CASSLAEWTSNEQFF.

V gene TRBV11-2 combines with J gene TRBJ2-1; TRBD1 might be the D (5 bases). There are 19 residues in the CDR3. Germline V gene sequence: CDR1 SGHAT, CDR2 FQNNGV. V was trimmed by 1 base and J by 3 bases, leaving 22 bases between them. The CDR3: CASSLVRFQGKGNYNEQFF. The CDR3 DNA reads as TGTGCCAGCAGCTTAGTGCGTTTTCAGGGAAAAGGGAACTACAATGAGCAGTTCTTC.

This sequence joins TRBV28 and TRBJ2-1; 15 bases line up with TRBD2. The ends lost 5 bases at V and 4 bases at J; junction bases unmatched: 9. CDR1 is MDHEN and CDR2 is SYDVKM in the germline V gene. This CDR3 region has 18 residues. CDR3 protein: CASSGGLAGGVVYNEQFF. Written as DNA, the CDR3 is TGTGCCAGCAGTGGGGGACTAGCGGGAGGCGTAGTATACAATGAGCAGTTCTTC. The whole variable domain, filled in from reference TRBV28 and TRBJ2-1, reads DVKVTQSSRYLVKRTGEKVFLECVQDMDHENMFWYRQDPGLGLRLIYFSYDVKMKEKGDIPEGYSVSREKKERFSLILESASTNQTSMYLCASSGGLAGGVVYNEQFFGPGTRLTVL.

V is TRBV11-2 and J is TRBJ2-7, with a possible D match to TRBD2 (5 bases). Trimming stripped 6 bases from V and 5 bases from J, with 14 bases between. This CDR3 is built from 13 residues. The germline V gene has CDR1 SGHAT and CDR2 FQNNGV. CDR3 in DNA: TGTGCCAGCAGGACAACTAGTTTTCACGAGCAGTACTTC. Residues: CASRTTSFHEQYF.

The chain uses TRBV18 and TRBJ2-7; TRBD1 matches 7 bases. Losses at the gene ends were 2 bases for V and 5 bases for J; bases not matched to a gene: 6. Germline assignment: CDR1 KGHSH and CDR2 LQKENI. This CDR3 region has 14 residues. This CDR3 is CASSPRQGPHEQYF. Written as DNA, the CDR3 is TGTGCCAGCTCACCAAGACAGGGTCCCCACGAGCAGTACTTC.

The rearrangement links TRBV7-8 to TRBJ1-2; D ambiguous. CDR3 size: 15 residues. Germline V gene sequence: CDR1 SGHVS, CDR2 FQNEAQ. The V gene lost 0 bases and the J gene lost 2 bases, with 10 bases spanning the gap. CDR3 sequence: CASSLAYSPNYGYTF. CDR3 sequence (DNA): TGTGCCAGCAGCTTAGCGTACAGCCCAAACTATGGCTACACCTTC.

The V gene is TRBV6-5, the J gene TRBJ1-5, with 9 bases fitting TRBD1. The CDR3 is made up of 14 amino acids. Trimming removed 5 bases from V and 7 bases from J; junction bases left unmatched: 6. Germline CDR1 MNHEY, CDR2 SVGAGI. CDR3 in DNA: TGTGCCAGCAGTCGTGGGACAGGGAGACAGCCCCAGCATTTT. It yields the protein CASSRGTGRQPQHF.

This chain links TRBV28 with TRBJ2-7; 10 nucleotides match TRBD1. Germline-derived CDR1 and CDR2 are MDHEN and SYDVKM. This CDR3 has 14 amino acids. Trimming removed 3 bases from V and 4 bases from J; junction bases left unmatched: 3. CDR3 sequence: CASSFWDRGYEQYF. The CDR3 nucleotides are TGTGCCAGCAGTTTTTGGGACAGGGGATACGAGCAGTACTTC.

This chain joins TRBV10-1 and TRBJ2-3; D remains unclear. CDR1 is WNHNN, CDR2 SYGVQD, per germline (reference sequence). The CDR3 is 13 residues long. V dropped 7 bases and J dropped 1 base, with 9 bases sitting between them. The CDR3 here is CASTGSGTDTQYF. CDR3 nucleotide sequence: TGCGCCAGCACTGGCAGTGGCACAGATACGCAGTATTTT.

This rearrangement joins TRBV30 to TRBJ1-6; D not resolved. There are 13 residues in the CDR3. Trimming left V 4 bases short and J 7 bases short, with 11 bases between. Germline assignment: CDR1 GTSNPN and CDR2 SVGIG (reference sequence). In DNA, the CDR3 is TGTGCCTGGAATCCGGAGGGAAATTCACCCCTCCACTTT. It codes for CAWNPEGNSPLHF.

The chain uses TRBV25-1 and TRBJ1-2; D gene unclear. There are 16 residues in the CDR3. The V and J ends lost 3 bases and 7 bases respectively, with 21 bases between them. Germline CDR1 and CDR2: MGHDK and SYGVNS. The CDR3, as DNA: TGTGCCAGCAGTGACCCCAGGCCGGGAGTATTAGCTGGCTACACCTTC. Encoded protein: CASSDPRPGVLAGYTF.

The gene calls are TRBV27 and TRBJ2-5; TRBD1 is a possible D gene (6 bases). Trimming cost V 2 bases and J 2 bases, with 9 bases left between them. Germline CDR1 and CDR2: MNHEY and SMNVEV (reference sequence). The CDR3 is made up of 14 amino acids. CDR3 in DNA: TGTGCCAGCAGTTTACACAGGGCACAAGAGACCCAGTACTTC. Its protein product is CASSLHRAQETQYF.

V and J are TRBV6-6 and TRBJ1-1, with TRBD1 as a possible D gene (5 bases). The germline gives CDR1 MNHNY, CDR2 SVGAGI (reference sequence). The CDR3 is made up of 11 amino acids. V dropped 5 bases and J dropped 6 bases, with 7 bases sitting between them. The CDR3 spells CASSRGPEAFF. The CDR3 DNA reads as TGTGCCAGCAGTCGGGGCCCTGAAGCTTTCTTT.

This clone was seen a single time. The rearrangement links TRBV7-9 to TRBJ2-3; TRBD2 agrees at 14 bases. The CDR3 sequence is 18 residues long. Trimming cost V 1 base and J 4 bases; bases outside gene matches: 7. Germline assignment: CDR1 SEHNR and CDR2 FQNEAQ (reference sequence). CDR3 residues: CASSLGLAGGPMADTQYF. As DNA, the CDR3 is TGTGCCAGCAGCTTAGGACTAGCGGGAGGGCCTATGGCAGATACGCAGTATTTT.

This chain links TRBV20-1 with TRBJ2-1; D is uncertain. Trimming cost V 6 bases and J 9 bases, with 12 bases left between them. Germline lookup yields CDR1 DFQATT and CDR2 SNEGSKA (reference sequence). The CDR3 consists of 11 residues. CDR3 sequence reads: CSALGGSEQFF. The CDR3 DNA reads TGCAGTGCCCTCGGCGGCTCTGAGCAGTTCTTC.

The V and J genes are TRBV12-5 and TRBJ2-2; 7 nucleotides line up with TRBD1. The CDR3 has 15 residues. Looked up from germline, CDR1 is LGHNT and CDR2 is FRNRAP. The trim removed 5 bases at V and 1 base at J, leaving 4 bases unmatched. The CDR3 loop reads CASGPGQMNTGELFF. The CDR3 DNA follows: TGTGCTAGTGGTCCGGGACAGATGAACACCGGGGAGCTGTTTTTT.